Following are 8 T cell receptor beta chains from one sample sequenced in a study of T cell changes during pregnancy in multiple sclerosis. Produced via immunoSEQ multiplex PCR; TCRdb's table is partial and in-frame only. The data hold about 20,000 clones, with 89% observed a single time. Sequencing used CD8+ T cells from peripheral blood mononuclear cells, obtained in the second trimester of pregnancy. These receptors were obtained from a female donor in good health, enrolled as a control in a pregnancy study.

The chain employs TRBV2 and TRBJ1-1, with TRBD1 identical over 11 bases. With V trimmed by 6 bases and J by 3 bases, 9 bases remained unmatched. The CDR3 is made up of 16 amino acids. Germline CDR1 and CDR2: SNHLY and FYNNEI. The CDR3 region has the DNA TGTGCCAGCAGGCAGGGACAGGGGGTAAGGGACACTGAAGCTTTCTTT. Translation gives CASRQGQGVRDTEAFF.

The J gene is TRBJ2-2, the V gene TRBV28; 8 nucleotides align to TRBD1. The CDR3 runs to 16 residues. Per the germline V gene, CDR1 is MDHEN and CDR2 is SYDVKM. The V segment lost 6 bases and the J segment 6 bases; nucleotides outside the gene matches: 12. DNA for the CDR3: TGTGCCAGCAGCGGCAGGGGGCCCTTGTGGTCCGGGGAGCTGTTTTTT. Its translation is CASSGRGPLWSGELFF.

This clone was counted once. This sequence joins TRBV4-1 and TRBJ2-7, with D possibly matching TRBD1 (6 bases). The CDR3 covers 18 residues. The V and J ends lost 2 bases and 4 bases respectively, with 24 bases between them. Germline values: CDR1 MGHRA, CDR2 YSYEKL. Written as DNA, the CDR3 is TGCGCCAGCAGCCAATCCCACAGGGCCCTCGCCTCTGGGTACGAGCAGTACTTC. Translated: CASSQSHRALASGYEQYF.

V is TRBV9 and J is TRBJ2-2; D uncertain. Trimming pared 0 bases from V and 8 bases from J, leaving 5 bases between. This CDR3 region has 12 residues. Germline V gene sequence: CDR1 SGDLS, CDR2 YYNGEE. In DNA, the CDR3 is TGTGCCAGCAGCGTAGTTCGGGGGGAGCTGTTTTTT. It translates to CASSVVRGELFF.

This chain joins TRBV4-1 and TRBJ2-1, with 13 bases fitting TRBD2. Germline CDR1 and CDR2: MGHRA and YSYEKL. J was trimmed by 7 bases and V by 4 bases; bases with no gene match: 10. This CDR3 is built from 17 residues. The CDR3 protein is CASSLETSGGALNEQFF. The CDR3 DNA reads as TGCGCCAGCAGCCTCGAAACTAGCGGGGGGGCTTTAAATGAGCAGTTCTTC.

This sequence joins TRBV6-1 and TRBJ1-4, with 10 bases identical to TRBD1. V gave up 0 bases and J gave up 3 bases; unmatched junction bases: 1. This CDR3 spans 16 amino acids. The germline V gene encodes CDR1 MNHNS and CDR2 SASEGT. DNA of the CDR3: TGTGCCAGCAGTGAAGCAGGGACAGGGGCTAATGAAAAACTGTTTTTT. Translating it yields CASSEAGTGANEKLFF.

The chain is built from TRBV29-1 and TRBJ2-1; 7 nucleotides agree with TRBD2. The CDR3 is 10 residues long. Germline V gene sequence: CDR1 SQVTM, CDR2 ANQGSEA. The DNA for the CDR3 is TGCGGGGGGGAGTACAATGAGCAGTTCTTC. This sequence encodes CGGEYNEQFF.

The rearrangement uses TRBV7-2 and TRBJ2-7; 7 bases align to TRBD2. CDR3 length: 13 amino acids. V gave up 5 bases and J gave up 4 bases; unmatched junction bases: 5. The germline V gene encodes CDR1 SGHTA and CDR2 FQGNSA. The CDR3, as DNA: TGTGCCAGCAGCCATGAAGCGGGGTACGAGCAGTACTTC. The encoded protein is CASSHEAGYEQYF.